This TCR beta chain was found in a study of human T cells and chemical hapten exposure. TCRdb itself ran the RACE reads through MiXCR, one entry per CDR3 protein. The sample consists of approximately 400,000 distinct CDR3 sequences, 4.5% to 6% of them appearing once. This CDR3 has 16 amino acids. The germline V gene encodes CDR1 LNHNV and CDR2 YYDKDF (reference sequence). The junction had 14 bases not matched to a gene; V was cut back by 5 bases and J by 7 bases. The table lists this clonotype with a few counts. Described time point: pre-sensitization, week 0. Specified treatment: therapeutic diphenylcyclopropenone sensitization with weekly scalp DPC.

This TCR derives from a woman aged 45-65 years with alopecia areata. Some clones in this sample may be carry-over from other donors' samples. The chain couples TRBV15 to TRBJ1-2; 9 nucleotides line up with TRBD1. The sequencing here drew on whole blood, taken in connection with sensitization to the hapten diphenylcyclopropenone (DPC). The CDR3 spells CATSGTGYDWFGGYTF. The CDR3 DNA is TGTGCCACCAGCGGGACAGGGTACGATTGGTTTGGTGGCTACACCTTC.